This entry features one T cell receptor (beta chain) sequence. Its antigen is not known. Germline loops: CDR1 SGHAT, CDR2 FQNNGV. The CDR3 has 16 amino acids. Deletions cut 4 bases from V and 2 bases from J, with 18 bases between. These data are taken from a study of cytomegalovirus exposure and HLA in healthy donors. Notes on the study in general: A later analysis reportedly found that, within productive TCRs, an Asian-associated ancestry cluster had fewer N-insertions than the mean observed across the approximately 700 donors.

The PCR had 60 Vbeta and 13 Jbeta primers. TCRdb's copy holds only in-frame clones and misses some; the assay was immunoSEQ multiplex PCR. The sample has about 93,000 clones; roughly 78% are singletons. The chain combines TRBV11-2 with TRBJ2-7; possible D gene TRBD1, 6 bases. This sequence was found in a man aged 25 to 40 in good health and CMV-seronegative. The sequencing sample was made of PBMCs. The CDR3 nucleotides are TGTGCCAGCAGCTCAGCCGGGACAAGGAACCCCTACGAGCAGTACTTC. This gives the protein CASSSAGTRNPYEQYF.